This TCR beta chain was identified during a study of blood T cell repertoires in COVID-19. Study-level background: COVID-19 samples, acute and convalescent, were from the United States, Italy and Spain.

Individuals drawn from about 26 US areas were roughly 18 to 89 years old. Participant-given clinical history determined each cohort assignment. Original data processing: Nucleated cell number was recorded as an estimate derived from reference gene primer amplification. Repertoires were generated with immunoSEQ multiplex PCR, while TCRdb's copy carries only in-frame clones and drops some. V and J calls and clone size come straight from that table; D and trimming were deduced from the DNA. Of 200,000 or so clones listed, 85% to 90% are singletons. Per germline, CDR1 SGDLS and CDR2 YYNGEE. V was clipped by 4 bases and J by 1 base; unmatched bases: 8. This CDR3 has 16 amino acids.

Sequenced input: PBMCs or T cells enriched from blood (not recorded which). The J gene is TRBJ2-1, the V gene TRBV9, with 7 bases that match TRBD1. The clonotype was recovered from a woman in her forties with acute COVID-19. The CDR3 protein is CASSSTGVVSYNEQFF. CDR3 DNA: TGTGCCAGCAGCTCTACAGGGGTGGTATCCTACAATGAGCAGTTCTTC. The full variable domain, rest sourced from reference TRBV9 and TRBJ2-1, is DSGVTQTPKHLITATGQRVTLRCSPRSGDLSVYWYQQSLDQGLQFLIQYYNGEERAKGNILERFSAQQFPDLHSELNLSSLELGDSALYFCASSSTGVVSYNEQFFGPGTRLTVL.